This record covers a single T cell receptor beta chain. The target antigen is unknown. This sample stems from a study of cytomegalovirus exposure and HLA in healthy donors. Study results and limitations: In a later analysis, TCR beta V- and J-gene trimming was associated with a missense DCLRE1C variant. Relative to the roughly 690-donor mean, N-insertions were reportedly fewer in an Asian-associated ancestry cluster in a later analysis. Being productive about 90% or about 30% of the time was typical of most TCR beta V segments in an earlier analysis.

PCR employed 60 Vbeta and 13 Jbeta primers. Here immunoSEQ multiplex PCR was the method, and the copy in TCRdb shows in-frame clones only, minus some. The top ten clones hold around 4.6% of a sample with about 120,000 clones, more than 9% of them seen once. Trimming cost V 5 bases and J 3 bases, with 13 bases left between them. The length of the CDR3 is 15 residues. Germline-derived CDR1 and CDR2 are PRHDT and FYEKMQ (reference sequence). What was sequenced was PBMCs. The chain uses TRBV13 and TRBJ1-4, with a possible D match to TRBD1 (5 bases). The clonotype originates from a woman in her late teens or twenties in good health and CMV-seropositive. CDR3 nucleotides: TGTGCCAGCAGCCAGGGAGGGCCCCCTAATGAAAAACTGTTTTTT. Encoded protein: CASSQGGPPNEKLFF.